Listed here are 23 T cell receptor beta chains from one sample, sequenced in a study of cytomegalovirus exposure and HLA in healthy donors. PCR involved 60 Vbeta and 13 Jbeta primers. Libraries were prepared by immunoSEQ multiplex PCR; TCRdb keeps only in-frame clonotypes and omits some of them. The data show about 100,000 clones, less than 85% seen once. The sample consisted of PBMCs. Receptors were obtained from a woman between 55 and 75 years old in good health and CMV-seropositive.

A word on this clone: Other DNA sequences in the sample encode the same CDR3. V gene TRBV9 combines with J gene TRBJ1-3; TRBD1 might be the D (5 bases). Trimming stripped 0 bases from V and 4 bases from J, with 11 bases between. From germline, CDR1 is SGDLS and CDR2 YYNGEE. This CDR3 is 15 amino acids long. The CDR3 spells CASSVGRGSGNTIYF. The CDR3 DNA reads as TGTGCCAGCAGCGTAGGAAGGGGCTCGGGAAACACCATATATTTT.

This clone was counted a single time. The CDR3 nucleotides are TGTGCCTGGAGTGTCCATCATGACACTGAAGCTTTCTTT. Translating gives CAWSVHHDTEAFF. The V and J genes are TRBV30 and TRBJ1-1; unclear D gene. The CDR3 totals 13 residues. The germline V and J ends were trimmed by 0 bases and 3 bases, with 8 bases remaining between them. Per the germline V gene, CDR1 is GTSNPN and CDR2 is SVGIG (reference sequence).

V usage is TRBV9 and J usage is TRBJ2-1; 10 nucleotides line up with TRBD2. The germline gives CDR1 SGDLS, CDR2 YYNGEE. The ends lost 2 bases at V and 5 bases at J; junction bases unmatched: 10. CDR3 length: 17 residues. This chain's CDR3 is CASSVTAGGQGDNEQFF. The CDR3 DNA sequence: TGTGCCAGCAGCGTTACAGCGGGAGGGCAGGGTGACAATGAGCAGTTCTTC.

The chain has TRBV27 and TRBJ2-7, with D possibly being TRBD2 (5 bases). The V and J ends lost 2 bases and 1 base respectively, with 9 bases between them. Germline CDR1 and CDR2: MNHEY and SMNVEV (reference sequence). This CDR3 has 14 residues. The CDR3 is CASSLRGESYEQYF. CDR3 sequence (DNA): TGTGCCAGCAGTTTACGGGGAGAATCCTACGAGCAGTACTTC.

This sequence joins TRBV30 and TRBJ2-7; TRBD2 matches at 14 bases. The CDR3 totals 17 residues. The V gene's germline CDR1 is GTSNPN and CDR2 SVGIG (reference sequence). The J segment lost 3 bases and the V segment lost 3 bases, leaving 10 bases of the junction unmatched. CDR3 DNA: TGTGCCTGGAGGACGGGACTAGCGGGAGCCCGTTTCTACGAGCAGTACTTC. Translation gives CAWRTGLAGARFYEQYF.

This clone has a handful of counts. The chain has TRBV4-2 and TRBJ2-1, with TRBD2 matching over 9 bases. In germline, CDR1 is LGHNA, CDR2 YNFKEQ. The CDR3 covers 16 residues. The junction had 4 bases not matched to a gene; V was cut back by 0 bases and J by 4 bases. CDR3 amino acids: CASSQDSSGTYNEQFF. The DNA for the CDR3 is TGTGCCAGCAGCCAAGATTCTAGCGGGACATACAATGAGCAGTTCTTC.

The CDR3 sequence is CASSLGTGGSPLHF. CDR3 in DNA: TGTGCCAGTAGCCTCGGGACAGGAGGTTCACCCCTCCACTTT. V is TRBV19 and J is TRBJ1-6, with TRBD1 matching over 8 bases. CDR1 LNHDA and CDR2 SQIVND come from the germline V gene (reference sequence). CDR3 size: 14 residues. V lost 6 bases to trimming and J lost 9 bases; unmatched junction nucleotides: 7.

Only one count was recorded for this clone. The chain combines TRBV15 with TRBJ2-2; D is possibly TRBD2 (6 bases). V was trimmed by 3 bases and J by 2 bases, leaving 19 bases between them. Germline V gives CDR1 LNHNV, CDR2 YYDKDF (reference sequence). The CDR3 totals 18 residues. As DNA, the CDR3 is TGTGCCACCAGCAGGACCTCCTACGGGACTCCTAACACCGGGGAGCTGTTTTTT. It is translated as CATSRTSYGTPNTGELFF.

This clone came up once. This chain links TRBV4-1 with TRBJ1-5, with D perhaps matching TRBD1 (5 bases). Deletions cut 1 base from V and 4 bases from J, with 11 bases between. CDR1 and CDR2 (germline): MGHRA, YSYEKL. The CDR3 runs to 15 residues. CDR3 sequence (DNA): TGCGCCAGCAGCCAAGTGGGGGGATTTAATCAGCCCCAGCATTTT. Amino acid sequence: CASSQVGGFNQPQHF.

V usage is TRBV7-9 and J usage is TRBJ2-1, with a weak D call TRBD2 (5 bases). Trimming stripped 0 bases from V and 6 bases from J, with 9 bases between. This CDR3 has 14 residues. Germline CDR1 reads SEHNR; CDR2 reads FQNEAQ (reference sequence). The CDR3 here is CASSLAGSVNEQFF. The CDR3 coding sequence is TGTGCCAGCAGCTTAGCAGGGAGCGTCAATGAGCAGTTCTTC.

The J gene is TRBJ1-2, the V gene TRBV18; tentatively, D is TRBD1 (6 bases). The CDR3 extends over 16 amino acids. Germline V gene lookup returns CDR1 KGHSH and CDR2 LQKENI. V was pared by 3 bases and J by 7 bases, with 21 bases between. The CDR3 here is CASSPYGGRGISGYTF. CDR3 coding DNA: TGTGCCAGCTCACCGTACGGGGGGCGCGGTATTTCTGGCTACACCTTC.

The genes are TRBV7-9 and TRBJ1-6; D remains ambiguous. V was shortened by 2 bases and J by 6 bases, with 8 bases between the two germline ends. CDR1 and CDR2 (germline): SEHNR, FQNEAQ (reference sequence). The CDR3 totals 14 residues. Here the CDR3 DNA reads TGTGCCAGCAGCTTAAGGGAGGGTAATTCACCCCTCCACTTT. As protein: CASSLREGNSPLHF.

V is TRBV27 and J is TRBJ2-1; perhaps TRBD2 as D (5 bases). Trimming left V 10 bases short and J 2 bases short, with 18 bases between. Germline V gene lookup returns CDR1 MNHEY and CDR2 SMNVEV (reference sequence). This CDR3 is 15 amino acids long. CDR3 nucleotides: TGTGCCATTTCGACGACCCCGAGGGCCTACAATGAGCAGTTCTTC. It encodes CAISTTPRAYNEQFF.

The genes are TRBV4-1 and TRBJ1-2, with D possibly being TRBD1 (5 bases). Germline V lookup: CDR1 MGHRA, CDR2 YSYEKL. Trimming left V 0 bases short and J 2 bases short, with 13 bases between. This CDR3 has 16 residues. The CDR3 nucleotides are TGCGCCAGCAGCCAAGATGTGGCAGGGAGGAACTATGGCTACACCTTC. Amino acid sequence: CASSQDVAGRNYGYTF.

CDR3 sequence (DNA): TGTGCCAGCAGAGCGGGAGGCCCCACAGATACGCAGTATTTT. Protein: CASRAGGPTDTQYF. The chain uses TRBV6-1 and TRBJ2-3, with TRBD2 matching over 9 bases. The germline CDR1 and CDR2 sequences are MNHNS and SASEGT. J gave up 2 bases and V 6 bases, and 3 bases lay outside the gene matches. The CDR3 is 14 residues long.

This clone was picked up one time. CDR3 DNA sequence: TGTGCCAGCAGACCGGGACAGGGGATCCACGAGCAGTACTTC. This translates into CASRPGQGIHEQYF. This chain joins TRBV9 and TRBJ2-7, with 10 positions matching TRBD1. With V trimmed by 5 bases and J by 5 bases, 7 bases remained unmatched. CDR1 and CDR2 from the germline V gene are SGDLS and YYNGEE. This CDR3 contains 14 residues. Variable domain in full (rest from reference TRBV9 and TRBJ2-7): DSGVTQTPKHLITATGQRVTLRCSPRSGDLSVYWYQQSLDQGLQFLIQYYNGEERAKGNILERFSAQQFPDLHSELNLSSLELGDSALYFCASRPGQGIHEQYFGPGTRLTVT.

V and J are TRBV6-1 and TRBJ1-3; no firm D call. CDR1 and CDR2 (germline): MNHNS, SASEGT. V shed 0 bases and J shed 0 bases, with 9 bases lying between them. CDR3 length: 16 amino acids. The DNA for the CDR3 is TGTGCCAGCAGTGAAGCCGTCAGATTCTCTGGAAACACCATATATTTT. Its translation: CASSEAVRFSGNTIYF.

The rearrangement joins TRBV6-6 to TRBJ2-1; TRBD2 aligns across 7 bases. In germline, CDR1 is MNHNY, CDR2 SVGAGI (reference sequence). V dropped 3 bases and J dropped 7; count of bases not matched to a gene: 6. The CDR3 runs to 14 residues. In DNA, the CDR3 is TGTGCCAGCAGTTATACCACTAGCGCGAATGAGCAGTTCTTC. Its protein is CASSYTTSANEQFF.

V usage is TRBV19 and J usage is TRBJ1-5; 10 positions agree with TRBD1. Germline CDR1 and CDR2: LNHDA and SQIVND (reference sequence). The V gene end was trimmed by 7 bases and the J gene end by 6 bases; junction bases not matched to a gene: 9. CDR3 size: 15 residues. Here the CDR3 reads CASMGDRGRAQPQHF. The CDR3 region has the DNA TGTGCCAGTATGGGGGACAGGGGAAGGGCTCAGCCCCAGCATTTT.

This chain uses TRBV18 with TRBJ1-3; a possible D gene is TRBD1 (5 bases). Per the germline V gene, CDR1 is KGHSH and CDR2 is LQKENI. Trimming stripped 3 bases from V and 2 bases from J, with 11 bases between. The CDR3 extends over 15 amino acids. The DNA of the CDR3 is TGTGCCAGCTCACCCCAAGGAGGGGCTGGAAACACCATATATTTT. The encoded protein is CASSPQGGAGNTIYF.

The chain employs TRBV25-1 and TRBJ1-1; D gene unclear. The CDR3 has 13 residues. V shed 7 bases and J shed 4 bases, with 13 bases lying between them. Germline loops: CDR1 MGHDK, CDR2 SYGVNS. The CDR3 DNA is TGTGCCAGCACCCAGAAGACTACCACTGAAGCTTTCTTT. Translated, it gives CASTQKTTTEAFF. Variable domain in full (rest from reference TRBV25-1 and TRBJ1-1): EADIYQTPRYLVIGTGKKITLECSQTMGHDKMYWYQQDPGMELHLIHYSYGVNSTEKGDLSSESTVSRIRTEHFPLTLESARPSHTSQYLCASTQKTTTEAFFGQGTRLTVV.

V and J are TRBV9 and TRBJ1-5; D is uncertain. V was pared by 0 bases and J by 3 bases, with 10 bases between. The germline V gene encodes CDR1 SGDLS and CDR2 YYNGEE. This CDR3 is 15 amino acids long. The CDR3 is CASSVGLGSNQPQHF. The CDR3 coding sequence is TGTGCCAGCAGCGTAGGCCTAGGTTCCAATCAGCCCCAGCATTTT.

The chain recombines TRBV10-1 with TRBJ2-1, with TRBD2 matching 11 bases. V gave up 3 bases and J gave up 9 bases; unmatched junction bases: 7. The CDR3 covers 15 residues. Germline V gives CDR1 WNHNN, CDR2 SYGVQD (reference sequence). This CDR3 is CASSDSGRVRSEQFF. The CDR3 nucleotides are TGCGCCAGCAGTGATAGCGGGAGGGTACGGAGTGAGCAGTTCTTC.